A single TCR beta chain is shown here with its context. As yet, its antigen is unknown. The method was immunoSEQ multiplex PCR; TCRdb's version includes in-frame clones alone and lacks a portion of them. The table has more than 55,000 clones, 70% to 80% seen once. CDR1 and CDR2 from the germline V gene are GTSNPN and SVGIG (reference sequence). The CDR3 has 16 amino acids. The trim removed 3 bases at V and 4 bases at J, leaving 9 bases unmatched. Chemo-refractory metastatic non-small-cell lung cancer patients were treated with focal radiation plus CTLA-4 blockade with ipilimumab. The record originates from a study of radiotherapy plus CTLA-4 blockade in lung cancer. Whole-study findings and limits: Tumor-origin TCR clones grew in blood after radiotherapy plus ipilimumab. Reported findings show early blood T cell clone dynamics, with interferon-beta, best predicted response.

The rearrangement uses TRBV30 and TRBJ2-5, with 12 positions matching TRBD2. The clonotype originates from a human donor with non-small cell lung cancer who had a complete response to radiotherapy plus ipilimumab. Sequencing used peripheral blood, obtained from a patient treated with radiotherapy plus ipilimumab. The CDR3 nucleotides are TGTGCCTGGAGCCAGTGGACTAGCGGGGTTGTAGAGACCCAGTACTTC. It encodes CAWSQWTSGVVETQYF.